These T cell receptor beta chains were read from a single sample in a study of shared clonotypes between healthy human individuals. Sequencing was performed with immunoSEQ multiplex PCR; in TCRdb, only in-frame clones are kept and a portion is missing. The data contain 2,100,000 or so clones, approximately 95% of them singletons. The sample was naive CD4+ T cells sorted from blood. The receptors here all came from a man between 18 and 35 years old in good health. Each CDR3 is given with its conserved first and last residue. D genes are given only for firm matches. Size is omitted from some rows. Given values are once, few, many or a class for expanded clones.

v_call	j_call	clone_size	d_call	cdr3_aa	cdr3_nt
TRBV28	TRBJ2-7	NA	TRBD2	CASSSGSGGSYEQYF	TGTGCCAGCAGTTCGGGTAGCGGGGGATCCTACGAGCAGTACTTC
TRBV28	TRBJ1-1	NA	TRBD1	CASRRQGPNTEAFF	TGTGCCAGCAGACGACAGGGGCCGAACACTGAAGCTTTCTTT
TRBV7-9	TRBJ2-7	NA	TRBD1	CASSLAGTVGQPSYEQYF	TGTGCCAGCAGCTTAGCCGGGACAGTCGGGCAGCCCTCCTACGAGCAGTACTTC
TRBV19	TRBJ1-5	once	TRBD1	CASTATGNQPQHF	TGTGCCAGTACCGCGACAGGGAATCAGCCCCAGCATTTT
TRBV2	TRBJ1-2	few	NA	CASIQESSANYGYTF	TGTGCCAGCATCCAGGAGTCGTCCGCGAACTATGGCTACACCTTC
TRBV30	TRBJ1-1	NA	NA	CAWSLGTRAEAFF	TGTGCCTGGAGTCTGGGGACCCGGGCTGAAGCTTTCTTT
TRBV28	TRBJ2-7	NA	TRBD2	CASRKASGGSYEQYF	TGTGCCAGCAGGAAGGCTAGCGGGGGCTCCTACGAGCAGTACTTC
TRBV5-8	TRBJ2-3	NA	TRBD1	CASSRDRVTDTQYF	TGTGCCAGCAGCCGGGACAGGGTAACAGATACGCAGTATTTT
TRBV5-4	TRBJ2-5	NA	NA	CASSSGGGFLGETQYF	TGTGCCAGCAGCAGTGGTGGAGGGTTCCTCGGAGAGACCCAGTACTTC
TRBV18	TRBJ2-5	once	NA	CASSPMPGVGETQYF	TGTGCCAGCTCACCTATGCCGGGCGTGGGGGAGACCCAGTACTTC